The 14 T cell receptor beta chains below come from one sample, sequenced in a study of blood T cell repertoires in COVID-19. Using immunoSEQ multiplex PCR, the repertoire was profiled, and TCRdb retains in-frame clones only, with some absent. The repertoire holds 300,000 to 400,000 clones, over 75% seen once, with about 2.1% in the top ten. The sequenced material came from peripheral blood. The receptor source for this set is a woman aged 60-75 years with COVID-19, enrolled during active disease.

The CDR3 nucleotides are TGTGCCAGCAGACTAAACTCAGGGGGCACTGAAGCTTTCTTT. Encoded protein: CASRLNSGGTEAFF. The chain joins TRBV27 to TRBJ1-1; 7 bases map to TRBD1. The CDR3 sequence is 14 residues long. Germline CDR1 reads MNHEY; CDR2 reads SMNVEV (reference sequence). The V and J ends lost 6 bases and 4 bases, in that order; junction bases with no gene match: 8.

V gene TRBV7-9 combines with J gene TRBJ2-7; possible D gene TRBD2, 7 bases. This CDR3 region has 14 residues. V was shortened by 5 bases and J by 4 bases, with 15 bases between the two germline ends. The germline V gene has CDR1 SEHNR and CDR2 FQNEAQ (reference sequence). CDR3 in DNA: TGTGCCAGCAGCAGGTCGGGGGGCACGTACGAGCAGTACTTC. Its protein is CASSRSGGTYEQYF.

The chain combines TRBV10-3 with TRBJ2-3; 7 positions agree with TRBD1. Trimming cost V 11 bases and J 2 bases; bases outside gene matches: 7. This CDR3 contains 13 residues. CDR1 and CDR2 from the germline V gene are ENHRY and SYGVKD. The CDR3 region has the DNA TGTGCCTCCCTGGGACAGAACACAGATACGCAGTATTTT. It codes for CASLGQNTDTQYF.

In its sample, this clone was seen a few times. The V call is TRBV9, the J call TRBJ2-2; 7 bases fit TRBD2. The CDR3 is 13 amino acids. V gave up 3 bases and J gave up 6 bases; unmatched junction bases: 2. Looked up from germline, CDR1 is SGDLS and CDR2 is YYNGEE. CDR3 sequence reads: CASSERDAGELFF. DNA of the CDR3: TGTGCCAGCAGCGAGCGGGACGCCGGGGAGCTGTTTTTT.

The rearrangement links TRBV20-1 to TRBJ2-3; TRBD2 agrees at 7 bases. Trimming at V came to 3 bases and at J to 3 bases, leaving 9 bases not matched to a gene. This CDR3 has 15 amino acids. Germline CDR1 reads DFQATT; CDR2 reads SNEGSKA (reference sequence). The CDR3 bases are TGCAGTGCTAGTAAGCGCGGGGGTGAGACAGATACGCAGTATTTT. Amino acid sequence: CSASKRGGETDTQYF.

This clone was observed a single time. The chain employs TRBV27 and TRBJ1-1, with TRBD1 matching over 7 bases. The CDR3 is 13 residues long. Germline lookup yields CDR1 MNHEY and CDR2 SMNVEV (reference sequence). Unmatched junction bases numbered 6, after V lost 9 bases and J lost 2 bases. The DNA for the CDR3 is TGTGCCAGGGCGGGACAGATAAACACTGAAGCTTTCTTT. Encoded protein: CARAGQINTEAFF.

This clone was observed a few times. The V and J genes are TRBV6-1 and TRBJ1-5; D gene uncertain. The CDR3 spans 15 residues. The germline V and J ends were trimmed by 0 bases and 2 bases, with 8 bases remaining between them. Germline values: CDR1 MNHNS, CDR2 SASEGT. Written as DNA, the CDR3 is TGTGCCAGCAGTGAAGCCTCTTCGGGCAATCAGCCCCAGCATTTT. Its translation: CASSEASSGNQPQHF.

This chain uses TRBV11-3 with TRBJ1-4; perhaps TRBD1 as D (6 bases). Deletions cut 4 bases from V and 5 bases from J, with 8 bases between. This CDR3 comprises 13 residues. From germline, CDR1 is SGHNT and CDR2 YENEEA. The CDR3 protein is CASSYRVNEKLFF. CDR3 nucleotides: TGTGCCAGCAGCTACAGGGTAAATGAAAAACTGTTTTTT.

The rearrangement links TRBV6-5 to TRBJ1-2; 8 nucleotides match TRBD1. CDR1 and CDR2 from the germline V gene are MNHEY and SVGAGI. This CDR3 has 15 amino acids. V was clipped by 1 base and J by 1 base; unmatched bases: 2. CDR3 loop: CASSYYTGGNYGYTF. CDR3 DNA: TGTGCCAGCAGTTACTATACAGGGGGTAACTATGGCTACACCTTC.

V gene TRBV7-9 combines with J gene TRBJ1-2, with D possibly matching TRBD1 (5 bases). Germline CDR1 SEHNR, CDR2 FQNEAQ (reference sequence). Between the trimmed V and J ends, which lost 4 bases and 2 bases, there was a span of 8 bases. The CDR3 spans 13 residues. The CDR3 DNA reads as TGTGCCAGCAGCTGGGGCCCCAACTATGGCTACACCTTC. It codes for CASSWGPNYGYTF.

V is TRBV7-9 and J is TRBJ1-3, with no clear D. The germline gives CDR1 SEHNR, CDR2 FQNEAQ (reference sequence). Trimming removed 5 bases at V and 2 bases at J, with 7 bases between. CDR3 length: 13 amino acids. The CDR3 DNA reads TGTGCCAGCAGCGCAGAAGCTGGAAACACCATATATTTT. This codes for CASSAEAGNTIYF.

This clone came up a few times. The V gene is TRBV4-2, the J gene TRBJ2-1; 13 bases agree with TRBD2. J gave up 8 bases and V 0 bases, and 7 bases lay outside the gene matches. CDR1 is LGHNA and CDR2 is YNFKEQ in the germline V gene. This CDR3 region has 17 residues. In nucleotides, the CDR3 is TGTGCCAGCAGCCAAGATCCTCGGACTAGCGGGGGCTATGAGCAGTTCTTC. It translates to CASSQDPRTSGGYEQFF.

The gene calls are TRBV28 and TRBJ1-2; D remains ambiguous. Germline values: CDR1 MDHEN, CDR2 SYDVKM. Trimming took off 3 bases at V and 7 bases at J, with 12 bases between the two ends. The CDR3 runs to 13 residues. The CDR3 protein is CASSFGSKLGYTF. In DNA form, the CDR3 reads TGTGCCAGCAGTTTTGGTTCCAAACTTGGCTACACCTTC.

The chain is built from TRBV27 and TRBJ1-5, with D perhaps TRBD1 (5 bases). CDR3 length: 17 amino acids. In germline, CDR1 is MNHEY, CDR2 SMNVEV (reference sequence). V lost 5 bases and J lost 3, with 20 bases in between. The CDR3 region is CASSPRGGGANNQPQHF. CDR3 nucleotides: TGTGCCAGCAGTCCGAGGGGCGGGGGAGCGAACAATCAGCCCCAGCATTTT.